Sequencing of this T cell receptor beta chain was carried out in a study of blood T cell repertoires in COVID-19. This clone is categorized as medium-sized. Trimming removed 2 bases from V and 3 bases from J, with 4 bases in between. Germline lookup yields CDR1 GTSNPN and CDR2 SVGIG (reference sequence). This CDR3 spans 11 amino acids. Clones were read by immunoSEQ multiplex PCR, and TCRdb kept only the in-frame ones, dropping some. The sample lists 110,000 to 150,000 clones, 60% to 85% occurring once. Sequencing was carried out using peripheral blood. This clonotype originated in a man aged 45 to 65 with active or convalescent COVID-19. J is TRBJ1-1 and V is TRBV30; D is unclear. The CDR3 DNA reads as TGTGCCTGGAGTCTTGACACTGAAGCTTTCTTT. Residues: CAWSLDTEAFF.